This TCR beta chain originates from a study of control samples from healthy donors and cancer patients (dated by TCRdb to about 2020). The CDR1 and CDR2 encoded by the germline V gene (reference sequence) are LNHDA and SQIVND. Trimming at the junction amounts to 6 bases on V and 0 bases on J, and the germline ends lie 12 bases apart. The CDR3 runs 15 residues from the cysteine to the phenylalanine. Of the read, only the CDR3 DNA is kept; its 45 bases are in frame from base 1. As concerns this clone: Its antigen is currently not known. Base qualities are not provided; no much larger clone lies one nucleotide away.

Libraries were made using the immunoSEQ multiplex PCR assay. Imported from immuneACCESS, the table was reduced by TCRdb to in-frame sequences with V and J called. These copies leave out some clones; in studies compared against another copy, an unresolved V gene accounts for under half, and the cause of the remainder is not known. The sample data list some 120,000 clones, and roughly nine tenths of these were observed just once. In total, the top ten clones hold almost 40% of the sample. This sequence was found in a man in his forties or fifties in good health. The rearranged chain carries TRBV19 and TRBJ2-1; TRBD2 is a weak D gene call, 6 bases matching. Sequencing was performed on blood. CDR3 loop: CASSRDSSSYNEQFF. DNA sequence: TGTGCCAGTAGCAGGGACTCAAGCTCCTACAATGAGCAGTTCTTC.